This T cell receptor beta chain was observed in a study of cytomegalovirus exposure and HLA in healthy donors. Study at large: Samples from HLA-typed donors yielded about 85 million unique TCRs in an early data release. Study outcomes and limitations: Trimming of TCR beta V- and J-genes showed a link, identified in a later analysis, to a missense DCLRE1C variant. In a later analysis, across HLA loci, associated TCR counts were highest for DRB1, lowest for HLA-C.

The germline CDR1 and CDR2 sequences are SNHLY and FYNNEI. The CDR3 runs to 14 residues. The V gene lost 2 bases and the J gene lost 5 bases, with 12 bases spanning the gap. Concerning this clone: Its antigen is still unknown.

PCR involved 60 Vbeta and 13 Jbeta primers. Repertoires were generated with immunoSEQ multiplex PCR, while TCRdb's copy carries only in-frame clones and drops some. Counted here are 200,000 to 250,000 clones, approximately 79% occurring once; the ten biggest clones make up about 1.5%. This receptor was taken from a man aged 45 to 65 in good health and CMV-seronegative. This chain links TRBV2 with TRBJ2-5; D is perhaps TRBD1 (5 bases). The specimen was PBMCs. Written as DNA, the CDR3 is TGTGCCAGCAGTGAAAAGGGGTTGAGGGAGACCCAGTACTTC. Encoded protein: CASSEKGLRETQYF.